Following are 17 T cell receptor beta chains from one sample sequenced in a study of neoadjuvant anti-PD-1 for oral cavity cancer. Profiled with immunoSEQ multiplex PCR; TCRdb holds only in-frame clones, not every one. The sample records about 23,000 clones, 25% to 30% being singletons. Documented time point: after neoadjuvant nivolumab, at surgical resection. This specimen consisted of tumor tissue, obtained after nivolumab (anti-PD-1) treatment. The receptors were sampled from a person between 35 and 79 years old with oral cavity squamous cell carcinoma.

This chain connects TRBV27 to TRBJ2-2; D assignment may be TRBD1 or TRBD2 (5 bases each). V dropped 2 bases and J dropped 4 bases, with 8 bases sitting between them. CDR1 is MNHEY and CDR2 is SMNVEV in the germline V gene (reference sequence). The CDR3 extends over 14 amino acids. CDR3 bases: TGTGCCAGCAGTTTAAGAGGGGTCACCGGGGAGCTGTTTTTT. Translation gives CASSLRGVTGELFF.

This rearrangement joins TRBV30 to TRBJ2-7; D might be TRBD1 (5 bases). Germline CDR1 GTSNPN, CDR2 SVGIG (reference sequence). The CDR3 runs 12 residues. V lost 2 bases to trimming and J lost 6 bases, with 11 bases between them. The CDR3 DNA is TGTGCCTGGAGTCCGAATAGGGGCGAGCAGTACTTC. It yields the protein CAWSPNRGEQYF.

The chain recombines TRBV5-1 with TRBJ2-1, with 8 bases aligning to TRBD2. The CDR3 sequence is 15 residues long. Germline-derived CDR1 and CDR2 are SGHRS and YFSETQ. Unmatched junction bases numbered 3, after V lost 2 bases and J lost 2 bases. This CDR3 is CASSLGGRPYNEQFF. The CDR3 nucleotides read TGCGCCAGCAGCTTAGGCGGGAGGCCCTACAATGAGCAGTTCTTC.

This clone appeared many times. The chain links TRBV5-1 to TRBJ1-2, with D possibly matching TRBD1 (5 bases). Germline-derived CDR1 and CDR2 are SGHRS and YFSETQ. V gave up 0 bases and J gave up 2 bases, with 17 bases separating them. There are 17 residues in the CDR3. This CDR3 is CASSLGRARGKNYGYTF. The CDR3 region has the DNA TGCGCCAGCAGCTTGGGAAGGGCCCGGGGGAAAAACTATGGCTACACCTTC.

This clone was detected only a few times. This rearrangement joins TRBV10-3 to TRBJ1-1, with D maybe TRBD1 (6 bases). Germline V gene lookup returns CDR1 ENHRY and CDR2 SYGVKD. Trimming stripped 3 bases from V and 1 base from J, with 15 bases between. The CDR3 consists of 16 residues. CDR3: CAISEGGTLQNTEAFF. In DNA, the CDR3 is TGTGCCATCAGTGAAGGGGGGACACTTCAGAACACTGAAGCTTTCTTT.

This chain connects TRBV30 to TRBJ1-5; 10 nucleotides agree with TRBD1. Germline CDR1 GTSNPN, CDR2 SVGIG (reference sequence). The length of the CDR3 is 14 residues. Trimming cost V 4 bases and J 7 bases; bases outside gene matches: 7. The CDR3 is CAWTSGQGFQPQHF. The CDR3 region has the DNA TGTGCCTGGACGTCGGGACAGGGGTTCCAGCCCCAGCATTTT.

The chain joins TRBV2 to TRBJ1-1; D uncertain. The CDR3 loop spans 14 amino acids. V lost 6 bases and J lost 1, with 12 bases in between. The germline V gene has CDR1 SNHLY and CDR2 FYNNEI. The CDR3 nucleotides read TGTGCCAGCAGAAGCGGCAGAGCGAACACTGAAGCTTTCTTT. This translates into CASRSGRANTEAFF.

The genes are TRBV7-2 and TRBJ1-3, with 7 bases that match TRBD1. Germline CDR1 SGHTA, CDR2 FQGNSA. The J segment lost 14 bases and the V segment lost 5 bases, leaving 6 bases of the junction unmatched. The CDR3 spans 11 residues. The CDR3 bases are TGTGCCAGCAGCCCCGGGACAGCACTATATTTT. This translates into CASSPGTALYF. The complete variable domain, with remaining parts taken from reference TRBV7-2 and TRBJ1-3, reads GAGVSQSPSNKVTEKGKDVELRCDPISGHTALYWYRQSLGQGLEFLIYFQGNSAPDKSGLPSDRFSAERTGGSVSTLTIQRTQQEDSAVYLCASSPGTALYFGEGSWLTVV.

The CDR3 loop is CASSLARGTSNQPQHF. CDR3 DNA: TGTGCCAGCAGCTTAGCGAGGGGGACTAGCAATCAGCCCCAGCATTTT. The chain couples TRBV7-8 to TRBJ1-5; a possible D gene is TRBD1 (6 bases). Germline CDR1 SGHVS, CDR2 FQNEAQ. The length of the CDR3 is 16 residues. Trimming removed 0 bases from V and 0 bases from J, with 9 bases in between.

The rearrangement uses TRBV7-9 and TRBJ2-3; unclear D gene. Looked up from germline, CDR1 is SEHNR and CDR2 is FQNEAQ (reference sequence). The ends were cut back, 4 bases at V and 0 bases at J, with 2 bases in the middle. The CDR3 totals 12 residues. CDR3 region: CASSSSTDTQYF. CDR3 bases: TGTGCCAGCAGCTCTAGCACAGATACGCAGTATTTT.

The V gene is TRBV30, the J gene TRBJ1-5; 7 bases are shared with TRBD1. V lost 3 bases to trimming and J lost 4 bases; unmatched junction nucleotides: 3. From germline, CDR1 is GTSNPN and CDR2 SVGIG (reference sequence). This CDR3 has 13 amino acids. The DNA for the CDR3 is TGTGCCTGGAGGGGACAGCCAAATCAGCCCCAGCATTTT. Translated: CAWRGQPNQPQHF.

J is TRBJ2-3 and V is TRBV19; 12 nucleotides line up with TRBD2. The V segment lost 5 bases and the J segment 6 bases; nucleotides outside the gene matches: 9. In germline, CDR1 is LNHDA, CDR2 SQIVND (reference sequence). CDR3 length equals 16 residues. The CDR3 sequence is CASSHNPSGGADTQYF. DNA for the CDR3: TGTGCCAGTAGTCATAACCCTAGCGGGGGGGCCGATACGCAGTATTTT.

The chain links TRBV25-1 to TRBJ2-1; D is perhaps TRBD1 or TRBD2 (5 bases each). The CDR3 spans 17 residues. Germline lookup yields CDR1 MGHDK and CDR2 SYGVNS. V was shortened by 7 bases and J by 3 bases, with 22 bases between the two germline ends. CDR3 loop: CASTYGTTGFNYNEQFF. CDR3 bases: TGTGCCAGCACGTACGGGACCACGGGTTTTAACTACAATGAGCAGTTCTTC.

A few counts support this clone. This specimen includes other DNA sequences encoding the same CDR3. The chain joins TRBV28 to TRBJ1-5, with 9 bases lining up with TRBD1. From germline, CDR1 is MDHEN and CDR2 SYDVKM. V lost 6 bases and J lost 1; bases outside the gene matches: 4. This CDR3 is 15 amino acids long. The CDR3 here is CASSPGTGSNQPQHF. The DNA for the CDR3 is TGTGCCAGCAGCCCCGGGACAGGGAGCAATCAGCCCCAGCATTTT. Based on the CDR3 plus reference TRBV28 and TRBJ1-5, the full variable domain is DVKVTQSSRYLVKRTGEKVFLECVQDMDHENMFWYRQDPGLGLRLIYFSYDVKMKEKGDIPEGYSVSREKKERFSLILESASTNQTSMYLCASSPGTGSNQPQHFGDGTRLSIL.

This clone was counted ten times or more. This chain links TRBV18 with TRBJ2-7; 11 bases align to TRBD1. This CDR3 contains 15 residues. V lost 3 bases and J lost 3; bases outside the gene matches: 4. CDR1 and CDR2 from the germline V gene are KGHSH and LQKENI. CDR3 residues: CASSPRGQGVYEQYF. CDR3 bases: TGTGCCAGCTCACCGAGGGGACAGGGGGTCTACGAGCAGTACTTC.

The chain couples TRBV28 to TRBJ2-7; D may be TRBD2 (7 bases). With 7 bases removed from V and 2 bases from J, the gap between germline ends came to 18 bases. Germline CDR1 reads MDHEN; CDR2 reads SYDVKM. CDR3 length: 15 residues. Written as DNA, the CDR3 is TGTGCCAGCACGACCGGAGGGGGGGTAACCTACGAGCAGTACTTC. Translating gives CASTTGGGVTYEQYF.

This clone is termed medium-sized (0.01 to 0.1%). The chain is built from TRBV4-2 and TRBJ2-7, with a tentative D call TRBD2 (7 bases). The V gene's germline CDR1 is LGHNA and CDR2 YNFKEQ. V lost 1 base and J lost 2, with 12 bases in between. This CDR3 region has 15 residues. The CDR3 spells CASSQGEGGTYEQYF. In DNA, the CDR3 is TGTGCCAGCAGCCAAGGGGAGGGGGGAACCTACGAGCAGTACTTC.